A single sample is the source of the 3 T cell receptor beta chains below, sequenced in a study of blood T cell repertoires in COVID-19 (dated by TCRdb to about 2020). Preparation of the library involved the immunoSEQ multiplex PCR assay. TCRdb holds this immuneACCESS table with in-frame rearrangements only. Some clones are missing; in checked studies, unresolved V genes explain under half, and the rest has no known cause. For this sample the table gives 200,000 to 250,000 clones, of which roughly nine tenths were detected only once. Clones ranked in the top ten supply about 10% of the sample. Sequenced input: peripheral blood. These receptors came from a woman aged 45 to 65 with COVID-19, enrolled during active disease.

This clone was found once. The chain carries TRBV2 and TRBJ1-4; D not certain. Per the germline V gene, CDR1 is SNHLY and CDR2 is FYNNEI. This CDR3 spans 14 amino acids. V gave up 7 bases and J gave up 1 base, with 10 bases separating them. The CDR3 coding sequence is TGTGCCAGCATAGCCCGGGAAACTAATGAAAAACTGTTTTTT. Translation gives CASIARETNEKLFF.

The chain uses TRBV12-3 or TRBV12-4 and TRBJ2-1; D may be TRBD2 (6 bases). V dropped 3 bases and J dropped 9 bases, with 12 bases sitting between them. This CDR3 is built from 13 residues. The CDR3 DNA follows: TGTGCCAGCAGTTTGATGACTAGAGGTGAGCAGTTCTTC. Amino acids: CASSLMTRGEQFF.

This chain uses TRBV3-1 (or the pseudogene TRBV3-2) with TRBJ2-2; a possible D gene is TRBD1 (6 bases). Germline V CDR1 and CDR2: LGHDT, YNNKEL (reference sequence). Trimming removed 1 base at V and 7 bases at J, with 16 bases between. There are 16 residues in the CDR3. The CDR3 spells CASSQAGAGAGGELFF. CDR3 DNA sequence: TGTGCCAGCAGCCAAGCCGGTGCAGGGGCTGGCGGGGAGCTGTTTTTT.